The subject of this entry is one T cell receptor (beta chain). The record originates from a study of CD8+ T cells in alopecia areata. V lost 5 bases and J 1 base, leaving 11 bases between the germline ends. The CDR3 contains 13 residues. The germline gives CDR1 GTSNPN, CDR2 SVGIG (reference sequence). The authors extracted RNA and reverse transcribed it into cDNA as the sequencing template. Some clones are missing from TCRdb's copy, which holds only in-frame ones; the method was immunoSEQ multiplex PCR. The table has about 64,000 clones, around 47% seen once. V is TRBV30 and J is TRBJ1-2, with no clear D. Sequences were obtained from NKG2D-low CD8+ T cells sorted from blood. The TCR sequence derives from a human donor with alopecia areata. The CDR3 sequence: CAWDTMRNYGYTF. In DNA form, the CDR3 reads TGTGCCTGGGATACGATGCGTAACTATGGCTACACCTTC.